The 13 T cell receptor beta chains reported below all come from one sample, sequenced in a study of blood T cells in healthy people across ages (dated by TCRdb to the mid-2010s). Receptor libraries were prepared by 5' RACE. The listed sequencing device is Illumina HiSeq 2500. The second PCR ran for roughly 7 to 12 cycles and used a J-beta primer mix along with a sample-barcoded 5' primer. Through fastp at Q25 and MiXCR, TCRdb rebuilt clones from the public reads, retaining in-frame beta chains. A single entry per CDR3 protein holds the most common genes and DNA from its merged rows. A total of around 990,000 distinct CDR3 sequences appear in this sample, 30% to 40% of them only once. 10% to 15% of the sample is in the top ten clones. The sample comprised blood. Receptors originate from a man between 18 and 29 years old in good health.

This clonotype was counted only a few times. The chain is built from TRBV20-1 and TRBJ2-7; D possibly corresponds to TRBD2 (6 bases). V was shortened by 0 bases and J by 7 bases, with 22 bases between the two germline ends. This CDR3 is built from 16 residues. Germline V gene data show CDR1 as DFQATT and CDR2 as SNEGSKA (reference sequence). The CDR3 loop is CSARDKKGGLTGEQYF. CDR3 nucleotides: TGCAGTGCTAGAGATAAAAAGGGAGGCCTGACGGGGGAGCAGTACTTC.

This clonotype was observed a handful of times. This chain joins TRBV6-5 and TRBJ1-2, with 7 bases matching TRBD1. Germline assignment: CDR1 MNHEY and CDR2 SVGAGI. This CDR3 is built from 16 residues. Trimming at V came to 5 bases and at J to 4 bases, leaving 13 bases not matched to a gene. CDR3 protein: CASSGLWDSEGYGYTF. The CDR3 DNA sequence: TGTGCCAGCAGTGGATTGTGGGACAGCGAGGGCTATGGCTACACCTTC.

The chain links TRBV6-2 or TRBV6-3 to TRBJ2-2; 8 nucleotides line up with TRBD1. The J segment lost 4 bases and the V segment lost 6 bases, leaving 7 bases of the junction unmatched. From germline, CDR1 is MNHEY and CDR2 SVGEGT. The CDR3 is 15 amino acids. CDR3 amino acids: CASSPTGAGTGELFF. Here the CDR3 DNA reads TGTGCCAGCAGCCCGACAGGGGCGGGCACCGGGGAGCTGTTTTTT.

This clonotype was counted only a few times. The chain employs TRBV4-1 and TRBJ1-6; D not certain. The CDR3 is 18 residues long. V was shortened by 0 bases and J by 0 bases, with 12 bases between the two germline ends. The germline V gene encodes CDR1 MGHRA and CDR2 YSYEKL. The CDR3 protein is CASSQDPQHSSYNSPLHF. DNA for the CDR3: TGCGCCAGCAGCCAAGATCCACAACACAGCTCCTATAATTCACCCCTCCACTTT.

This CDR3 reads CASRTHQPGTQGPAFF. The CDR3 DNA follows: TGTGCCAGCAGAACCCACCAACCCGGGACCCAAGGACCCGCTTTCTTT. The chain carries TRBV27 and TRBJ1-1; D is possibly TRBD1 (5 bases). V was trimmed by 6 bases and J by 11 bases, leaving 28 bases between them. CDR3 size: 16 residues. CDR1 is MNHEY and CDR2 is SMNVEV in the germline V gene (reference sequence).

There are a few counts of this clonotype. The V and J genes are TRBV7-3 and TRBJ2-3; TRBD2 aligns across 8 bases. The CDR3 runs to 15 residues. Germline V gene sequence: CDR1 SGHTA, CDR2 FQGTGA. V was pared by 3 bases and J by 1 base, with 3 bases of the junction left unmatched. In DNA, the CDR3 is TGTGCCAGCAGCTTTGGCGGGGGGCGCACAGATACGCAGTATTTT. Translation: CASSFGGGRTDTQYF.

The table lists this clonotype with a few counts. V gene TRBV4-1 combines with J gene TRBJ1-2, with D perhaps TRBD1 (6 bases). The germline gives CDR1 MGHRA, CDR2 YSYEKL. V was shortened by 0 bases and J by 4 bases, with 12 bases between the two germline ends. This CDR3 region has 15 residues. CDR3 protein: CASSQDWGAPYGYTF. In DNA form, the CDR3 reads TGCGCCAGCAGCCAAGATTGGGGGGCACCCTATGGCTACACCTTC.

This clonotype appeared a single time. This chain uses TRBV9 with TRBJ1-1, with D uncertain. V lost 4 bases to trimming and J lost 6 bases, with 19 bases between them. Germline values: CDR1 SGDLS, CDR2 YYNGEE. This CDR3 has 15 residues. For the CDR3, the DNA is TGTGCCAGCAGCCCCTGGCCCGATCCTGTACCTGAAGCTTTCTTT. Its translation is CASSPWPDPVPEAFF.

The chain uses TRBV5-1 and TRBJ2-5; TRBD1 or TRBD2 may be the D gene (5 bases each). This CDR3 has 15 amino acids. V lost 2 bases and J lost 0, with 11 bases in between. The germline V gene has CDR1 SGHRS and CDR2 YFSETQ. In DNA, the CDR3 is TGCGCCAGCAGCTTAGAGGGACGGAACCAAGAGACCCAGTACTTC. Its translation: CASSLEGRNQETQYF.

There are many counts of this clonotype. The chain carries TRBV11-2 and TRBJ1-1, with TRBD1 identical over 8 bases. CDR1 SGHAT and CDR2 FQNNGV come from the germline V gene. The CDR3 is made up of 13 amino acids. The V and J ends lost 5 bases and 5 bases, in that order; junction bases with no gene match: 4. The CDR3 nucleotides are TGTGCCAGCAGCCGACAGGGGAGGACTGAAGCTTTCTTT. This gives the protein CASSRQGRTEAFF. The variable domain in full, completed from reference TRBV11-2 and TRBJ1-1, reads EAGVAQSPRYKIIEKRQSVAFWCNPISGHATLYWYQQILGQGPKLLIQFQNNGVVDDSQLPKDRFSAERLKGVDSTLKIQPAKLEDSAVYLCASSRQGRTEAFFGQGTRLTVV.

The V gene is TRBV7-2, the J gene TRBJ2-1, with 8 positions matching TRBD1. CDR3 length: 16 amino acids. Per germline, CDR1 SGHTA and CDR2 FQGNSA. V was clipped by 2 bases and J by 5 bases; unmatched bases: 8. CDR3 protein: CASSLSLTGANNEQFF. The CDR3 DNA reads as TGTGCCAGCAGCTTATCTCTGACAGGGGCAAACAATGAGCAGTTCTTC.

In this sample, this clonotype turned up a few times. V is TRBV7-2 and J is TRBJ1-1, with TRBD1 matching over 7 bases. CDR3 length: 13 residues. V lost 3 bases, J lost 4 bases, and 2 bases stayed unmatched. Germline lookup yields CDR1 SGHTA and CDR2 FQGNSA. CDR3 region: CASSFYRGTEAFF. The CDR3 coding sequence is TGTGCCAGCAGCTTTTACAGGGGCACTGAAGCTTTCTTT.

This chain joins TRBV6-2 or TRBV6-3 and TRBJ1-2; TRBD1 matches 7 bases. There are 16 residues in the CDR3. The germline V gene encodes CDR1 MNHEY and CDR2 SVGEGT. V dropped 6 bases and J dropped 2; count of bases not matched to a gene: 12. The CDR3 DNA is TGTGCCAGCAGCCTACACCCCGGGACAGTCAACTATGGCTACACCTTC. It codes for CASSLHPGTVNYGYTF.